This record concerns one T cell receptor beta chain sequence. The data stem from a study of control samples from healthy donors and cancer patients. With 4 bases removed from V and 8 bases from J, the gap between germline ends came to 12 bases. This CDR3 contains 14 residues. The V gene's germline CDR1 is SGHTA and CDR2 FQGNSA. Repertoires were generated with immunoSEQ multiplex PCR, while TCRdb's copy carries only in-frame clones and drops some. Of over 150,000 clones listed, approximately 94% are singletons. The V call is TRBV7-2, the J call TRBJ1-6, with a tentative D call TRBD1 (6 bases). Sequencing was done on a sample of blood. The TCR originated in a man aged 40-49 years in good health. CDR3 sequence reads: CASSSQGSYSPLHF. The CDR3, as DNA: TGTGCCAGCAGCTCACAGGGCTCATATTCACCCCTCCACTTT. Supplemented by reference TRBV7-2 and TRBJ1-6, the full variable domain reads GAGVSQSPSNKVTEKGKDVELRCDPISGHTALYWYRQSLGQGLEFLIYFQGNSAPDKSGLPSDRFSAERTGGSVSTLTIQRTQQEDSAVYLCASSSQGSYSPLHFGNGTRLTVT.